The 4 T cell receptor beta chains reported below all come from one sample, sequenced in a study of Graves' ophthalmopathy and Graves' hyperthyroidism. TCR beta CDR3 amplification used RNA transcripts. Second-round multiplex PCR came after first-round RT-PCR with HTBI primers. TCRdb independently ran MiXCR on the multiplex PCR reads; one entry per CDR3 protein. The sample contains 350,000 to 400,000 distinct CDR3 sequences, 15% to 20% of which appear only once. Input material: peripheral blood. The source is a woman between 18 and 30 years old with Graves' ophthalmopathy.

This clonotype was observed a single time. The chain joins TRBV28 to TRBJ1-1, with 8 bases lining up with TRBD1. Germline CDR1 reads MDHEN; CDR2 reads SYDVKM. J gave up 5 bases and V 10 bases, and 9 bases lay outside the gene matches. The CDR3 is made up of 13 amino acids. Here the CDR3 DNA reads TGTGCCATCCGACAGGGGCCGGGGACTGAAGCTTTCTTT. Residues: CAIRQGPGTEAFF.

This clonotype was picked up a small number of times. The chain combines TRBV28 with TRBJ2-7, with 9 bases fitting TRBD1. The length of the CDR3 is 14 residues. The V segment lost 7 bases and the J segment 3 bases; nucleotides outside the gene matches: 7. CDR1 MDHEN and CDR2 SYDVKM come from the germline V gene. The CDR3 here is CASTSGTGYYEQYF. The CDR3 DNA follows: TGTGCCAGCACCTCCGGGACAGGGTACTACGAGCAGTACTTC.

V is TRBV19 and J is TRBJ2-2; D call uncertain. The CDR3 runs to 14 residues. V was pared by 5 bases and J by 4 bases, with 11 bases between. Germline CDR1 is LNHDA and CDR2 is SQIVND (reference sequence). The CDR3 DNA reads TGTGCCAGTAGTTGGCGCCCGGGCACCGGGGAGCTGTTTTTT. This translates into CASSWRPGTGELFF.

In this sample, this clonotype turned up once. The CDR3 loop is CSARDPQGGGNQPQHF. The CDR3 DNA sequence: TGCAGTGCTAGAGACCCTCAGGGGGGCGGCAATCAGCCCCAGCATTTT. The chain is built from TRBV20-1 and TRBJ1-5; 7 nucleotides agree with TRBD1. Trimming at V came to 0 bases and at J to 2 bases, leaving 7 bases not matched to a gene. Germline lookup yields CDR1 DFQATT and CDR2 SNEGSKA (reference sequence). The CDR3 is made up of 16 amino acids.